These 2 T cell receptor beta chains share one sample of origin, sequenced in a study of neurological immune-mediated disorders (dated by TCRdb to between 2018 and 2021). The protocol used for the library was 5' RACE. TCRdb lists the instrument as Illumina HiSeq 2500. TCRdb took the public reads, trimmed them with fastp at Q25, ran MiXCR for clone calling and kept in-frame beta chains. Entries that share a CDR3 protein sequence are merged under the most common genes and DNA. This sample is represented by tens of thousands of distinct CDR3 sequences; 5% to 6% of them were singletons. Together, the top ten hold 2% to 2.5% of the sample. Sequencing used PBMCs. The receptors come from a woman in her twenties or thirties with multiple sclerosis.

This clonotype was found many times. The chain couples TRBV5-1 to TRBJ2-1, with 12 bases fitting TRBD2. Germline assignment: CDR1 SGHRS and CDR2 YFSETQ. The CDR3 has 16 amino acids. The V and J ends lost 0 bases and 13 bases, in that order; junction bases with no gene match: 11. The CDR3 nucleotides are TGCGCCAGCAGCTTGGTCCCTAGCGGGAGGGCCGTGCATCAGTTCTTC. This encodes CASSLVPSGRAVHQFF.

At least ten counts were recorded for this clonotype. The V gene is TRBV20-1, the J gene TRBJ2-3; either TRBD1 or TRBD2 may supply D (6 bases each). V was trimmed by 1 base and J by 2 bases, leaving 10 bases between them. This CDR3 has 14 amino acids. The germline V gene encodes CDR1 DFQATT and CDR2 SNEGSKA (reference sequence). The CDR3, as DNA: TGCAGTGCTAGAGTTGGGGGGCTCACAGATACGCAGTATTTT. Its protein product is CSARVGGLTDTQYF.